Below, 11 T cell receptor beta chains from the same sample are listed, as sequenced in a study of beta chain features in type 1 diabetes. Investigators reverse transcribed all isolated RNA, so they sequenced expressed TCRB transcripts. Sequenced by immunoSEQ multiplex PCR; TCRdb stores in-frame clones only, minus some. This sample yields fewer than 350,000 clones, of which less than 20% are seen a single time; 0.044% belongs to the top ten. The material sequenced was naive CD4+ T cells from blood. Receptors were obtained from a woman between 18 and 29 years old in good health.

The gene calls are TRBV4-1 and TRBJ2-7; D possibly corresponds to TRBD1 (6 bases). Germline V lookup: CDR1 MGHRA, CDR2 YSYEKL. The length of the CDR3 is 16 residues. Trimming cost V 4 bases and J 1 base, with 17 bases left between them. This CDR3 is CASSPVPRGRSYEQYF. CDR3 DNA sequence: TGCGCCAGCAGCCCAGTCCCCAGGGGAAGGTCCTACGAGCAGTACTTC.

The rearrangement joins TRBV4-1 to TRBJ1-5, with a weak D call TRBD1 (5 bases). CDR1 MGHRA and CDR2 YSYEKL come from the germline V gene. The CDR3 has 17 amino acids. The V gene lost 1 base and the J gene lost 0 bases, with 13 bases spanning the gap. Here the CDR3 DNA reads TGCGCCAGCAGCCAAGGGGGCGTACTCTATAGCAATCAGCCCCAGCATTTT. This translates into CASSQGGVLYSNQPQHF.

This chain connects TRBV4-1 to TRBJ1-2; TRBD1 might be the D (5 bases). The V end was cut by 0 bases, the J end by 2 bases, with 16 bases between. The CDR3 sequence is 17 residues long. The V gene's germline CDR1 is MGHRA and CDR2 YSYEKL. The CDR3 loop reads CASSQDWRAGGNYGYTF. In DNA form, the CDR3 reads TGCGCCAGCAGCCAAGATTGGAGAGCGGGGGGGAACTATGGCTACACCTTC.

This clone was counted between two and nine times. The chain is built from TRBV2 and TRBJ2-7, with TRBD1 identical over 8 bases. Trimming removed 7 bases from V and 2 bases from J; junction bases left unmatched: 7. The CDR3 totals 14 residues. CDR1 is SNHLY and CDR2 is FYNNEI in the germline V gene. CDR3 region: CASKQDRATYEQYF. In DNA, the CDR3 is TGTGCCAGCAAGCAGGACAGGGCGACCTACGAGCAGTACTTC.

This clone was recorded a few times. J is TRBJ2-5 and V is TRBV28; 8 nucleotides line up with TRBD2. Germline CDR1 MDHEN, CDR2 SYDVKM. V dropped 3 bases and J dropped 1; count of bases not matched to a gene: 13. CDR3 length equals 18 residues. The CDR3, as DNA: TGTGCCAGCAGTTTCTCCGGGGGGGTAGCGGGGCCCCAAGAGACCCAGTACTTC. It yields the protein CASSFSGGVAGPQETQYF. Filled out from reference TRBV28 and TRBJ2-5, the complete variable domain reads DVKVTQSSRYLVKRTGEKVFLECVQDMDHENMFWYRQDPGLGLRLIYFSYDVKMKEKGDIPEGYSVSREKKERFSLILESASTNQTSMYLCASSFSGGVAGPQETQYFGPGTRLLVL.

The V gene is TRBV10-3, the J gene TRBJ2-3, with D hard to call. The CDR3 covers 11 residues. Trimming took off 10 bases at V and 3 bases at J, with 8 bases between the two ends. Per the germline V gene, CDR1 is ENHRY and CDR2 is SYGVKD. CDR3 protein: CATAGTDTQYF. The CDR3 nucleotides are TGTGCCACCGCCGGGACAGATACGCAGTATTTT.

This clone occurred a few times. This chain joins TRBV9 and TRBJ2-5, with D unresolved. The length of the CDR3 is 14 residues. V was trimmed by 1 base and J by 2 bases, leaving 9 bases between them. Germline assignment: CDR1 SGDLS and CDR2 YYNGEE. CDR3 sequence: CASSVLDLQETQYF. The CDR3 DNA reads as TGTGCCAGCAGCGTATTAGACTTACAAGAGACCCAGTACTTC.

This sequence joins TRBV7-9 and TRBJ1-2, with D maybe TRBD1 (6 bases). The V gene lost 6 bases and the J gene lost 4 bases, with 12 bases spanning the gap. The CDR3 sequence is 13 residues long. From germline, CDR1 is SEHNR and CDR2 FQNEAQ (reference sequence). CDR3 DNA: TGTGCCAGCAGTAGGGGGGGCCTCTATGGCTACACCTTC. This gives the protein CASSRGGLYGYTF.

This clone appeared a few times. This sequence joins TRBV2 and TRBJ2-5; perhaps TRBD2 as D (6 bases). CDR1 and CDR2 from the germline V gene are SNHLY and FYNNEI. The CDR3 totals 13 residues. V lost 6 bases and J 7 bases, leaving 15 bases between the germline ends. This chain's CDR3 is CASRGGLRGTQYF. In nucleotides, the CDR3 is TGTGCCAGCAGGGGGGGACTCCGAGGGACCCAGTACTTC.

This clone was detected only a few times. This CDR3 is CAITSGRADTGELFF. CDR3 nucleotides: TGTGCCATCACTAGCGGGAGGGCCGACACCGGGGAGCTGTTTTTT. This rearrangement joins TRBV10-3 to TRBJ2-2; 12 nucleotides line up with TRBD2. V lost 7 bases to trimming and J lost 3 bases; unmatched junction nucleotides: 3. This CDR3 has 15 residues. CDR1 and CDR2 (germline): ENHRY, SYGVKD.

The chain employs TRBV19 and TRBJ1-2; the D is unclear. Germline-derived CDR1 and CDR2 are LNHDA and SQIVND (reference sequence). CDR3 length: 14 residues. Trimming removed 0 bases from V and 4 bases from J, with 9 bases in between. CDR3 residues: CASSIDPWSYGYTF. In DNA form, the CDR3 reads TGTGCCAGTAGTATAGACCCTTGGAGCTATGGCTACACCTTC. Complete variable domain (other parts from reference TRBV19 and TRBJ1-2): DGGITQSPKYLFRKEGQNVTLSCEQNLNHDAMYWYRQDPGQGLRLIYYSQIVNDFQKGDIAEGYSVSREKKESFPLTVTSAQKNPTAFYLCASSIDPWSYGYTFGSGTRLTVV.